Reported below is one TCR beta chain. Its antigen is as yet unknown. The data originate from a study of cytomegalovirus exposure and HLA in healthy donors. The PCR was carried out with 60 Vbeta primers and 13 Jbeta primers. The repertoire was sequenced with immunoSEQ multiplex PCR; TCRdb's copy has only in-frame clones and lacks some. The sample records over 150,000 clones, 80% to 85% being singletons. The CDR3 totals 15 residues. Germline CDR1 is SGHRS and CDR2 is YFSETQ. Trimming removed 4 bases from V and 6 bases from J, with 17 bases in between. The study, taken as a whole, reports: It was taken for granted in presence/absence analyses that sequencing depth across donors was roughly uniform.

The chain is built from TRBV5-1 and TRBJ2-1, with a weak D call TRBD1 (5 bases). This clonotype was obtained from a woman aged 45-65 years in good health and CMV-seropositive. What was sequenced was PBMCs. CDR3 protein: CASSRMGPTANEQFF. CDR3 DNA sequence: TGCGCCAGCAGCAGAATGGGGCCGACAGCCAATGAGCAGTTCTTC.